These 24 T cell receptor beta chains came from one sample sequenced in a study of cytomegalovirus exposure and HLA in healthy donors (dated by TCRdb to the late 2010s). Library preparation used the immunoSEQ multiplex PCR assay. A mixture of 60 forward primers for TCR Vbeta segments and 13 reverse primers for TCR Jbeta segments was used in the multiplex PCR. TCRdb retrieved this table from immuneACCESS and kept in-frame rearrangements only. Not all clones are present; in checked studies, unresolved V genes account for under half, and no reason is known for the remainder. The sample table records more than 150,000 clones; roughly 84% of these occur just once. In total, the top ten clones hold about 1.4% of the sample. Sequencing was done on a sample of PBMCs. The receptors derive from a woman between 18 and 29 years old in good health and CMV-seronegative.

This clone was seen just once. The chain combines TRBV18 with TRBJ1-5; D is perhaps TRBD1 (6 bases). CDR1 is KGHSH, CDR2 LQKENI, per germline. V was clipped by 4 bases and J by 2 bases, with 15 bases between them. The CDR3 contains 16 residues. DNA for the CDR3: TGTGCCAGCTCACAGAGTTGGGGGGGCGGCAATCAGCCCCAGCATTTT. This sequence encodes CASSQSWGGGNQPQHF.

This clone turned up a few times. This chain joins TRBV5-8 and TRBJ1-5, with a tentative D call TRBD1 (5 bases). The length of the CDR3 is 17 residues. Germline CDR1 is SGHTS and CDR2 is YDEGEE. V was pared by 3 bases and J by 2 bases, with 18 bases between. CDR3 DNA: TGTGCCAGCAGCTGGGGACTCTCGCCTGGAGGCAATCAGCCCCAGCATTTT. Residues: CASSWGLSPGGNQPQHF.

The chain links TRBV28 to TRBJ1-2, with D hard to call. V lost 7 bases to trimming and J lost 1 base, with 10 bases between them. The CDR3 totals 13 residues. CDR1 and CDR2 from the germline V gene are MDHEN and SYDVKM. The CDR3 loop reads CASKPVGNYGYTF. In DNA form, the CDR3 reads TGTGCCAGCAAGCCGGTTGGTAACTATGGCTACACCTTC.

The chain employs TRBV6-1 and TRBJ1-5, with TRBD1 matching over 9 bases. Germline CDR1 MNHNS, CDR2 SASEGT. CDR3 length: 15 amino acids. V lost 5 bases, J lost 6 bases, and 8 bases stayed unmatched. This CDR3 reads CASSPTGTGSQPQHF. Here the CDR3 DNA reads TGTGCCAGCAGTCCCACCGGGACAGGGAGTCAGCCCCAGCATTTT.

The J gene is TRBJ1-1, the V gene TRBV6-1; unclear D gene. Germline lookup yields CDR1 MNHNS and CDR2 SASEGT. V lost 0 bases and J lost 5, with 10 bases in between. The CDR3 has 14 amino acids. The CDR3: CASSEAQFSTEAFF. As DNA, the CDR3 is TGTGCCAGCAGTGAAGCACAGTTTTCTACTGAAGCTTTCTTT.

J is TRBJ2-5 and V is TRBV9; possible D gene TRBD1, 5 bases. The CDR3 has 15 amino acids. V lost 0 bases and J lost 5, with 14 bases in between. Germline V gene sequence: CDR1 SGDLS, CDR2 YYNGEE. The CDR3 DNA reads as TGTGCCAGCAGCGTAGCCGCAGGGTTGGGGGAGACCCAGTACTTC. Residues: CASSVAAGLGETQYF.

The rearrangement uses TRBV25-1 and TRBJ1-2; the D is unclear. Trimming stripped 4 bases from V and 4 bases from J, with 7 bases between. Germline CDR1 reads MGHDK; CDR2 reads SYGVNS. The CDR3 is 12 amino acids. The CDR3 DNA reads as TGTGCCAGCAGTGCGTCTAGCTATGGCTACACCTTC. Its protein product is CASSASSYGYTF.

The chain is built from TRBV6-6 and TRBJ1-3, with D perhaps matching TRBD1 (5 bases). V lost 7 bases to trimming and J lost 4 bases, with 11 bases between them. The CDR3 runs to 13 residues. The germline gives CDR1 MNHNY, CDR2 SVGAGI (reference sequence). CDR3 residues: CASTQGLGNTIYF. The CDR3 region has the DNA TGTGCCAGCACCCAGGGACTCGGAAACACCATATATTTT.

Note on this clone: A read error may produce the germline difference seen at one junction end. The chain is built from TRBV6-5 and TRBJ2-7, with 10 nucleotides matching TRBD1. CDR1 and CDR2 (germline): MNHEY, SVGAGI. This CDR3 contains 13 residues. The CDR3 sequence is CASSATGGARLLF. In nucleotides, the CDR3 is TGTGCCAGCAGTGCGACAGGGGGCGCCCGGCTTCTCTTC.

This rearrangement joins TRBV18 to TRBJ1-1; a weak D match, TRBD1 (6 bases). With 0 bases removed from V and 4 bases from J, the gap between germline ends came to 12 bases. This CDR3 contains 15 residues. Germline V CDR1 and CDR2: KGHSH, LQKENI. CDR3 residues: CASSPPGQLFTEAFF. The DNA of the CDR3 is TGTGCCAGCTCACCACCCGGACAGCTTTTCACTGAAGCTTTCTTT.

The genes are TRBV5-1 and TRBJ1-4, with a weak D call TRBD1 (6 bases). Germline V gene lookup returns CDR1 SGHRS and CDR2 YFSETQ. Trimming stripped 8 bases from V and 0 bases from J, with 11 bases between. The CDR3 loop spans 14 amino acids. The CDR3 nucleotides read TGCGCCAGAACAGGGAATACAACTAATGAAAAACTGTTTTTT. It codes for CARTGNTTNEKLFF.

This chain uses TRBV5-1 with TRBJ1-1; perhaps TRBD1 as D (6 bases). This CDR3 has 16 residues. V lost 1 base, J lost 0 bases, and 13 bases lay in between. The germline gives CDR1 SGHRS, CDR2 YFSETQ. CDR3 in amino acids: CASSLRQQGLNTEAFF. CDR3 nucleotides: TGCGCCAGCAGCTTGCGTCAACAGGGCTTGAACACTGAAGCTTTCTTT.

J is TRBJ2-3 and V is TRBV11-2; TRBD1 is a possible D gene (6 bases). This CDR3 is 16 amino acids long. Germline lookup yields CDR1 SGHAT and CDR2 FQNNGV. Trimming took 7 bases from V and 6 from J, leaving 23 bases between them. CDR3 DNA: TGTGCCAGCACCTGGCGGACAGTTATCCCACCGGATACGCAGTATTTT. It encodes CASTWRTVIPPDTQYF.

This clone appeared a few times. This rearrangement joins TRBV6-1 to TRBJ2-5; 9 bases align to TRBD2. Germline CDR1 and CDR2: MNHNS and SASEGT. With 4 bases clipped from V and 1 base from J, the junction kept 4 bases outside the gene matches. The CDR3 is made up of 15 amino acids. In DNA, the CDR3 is TGTGCCAGCAGTGCGATAGCGGGGGCCCAAGAGACCCAGTACTTC. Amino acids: CASSAIAGAQETQYF.

Written as DNA, the CDR3 is TGTGCCAGCAGCCCCCAGGCAGGGGGCGGCTATGGCTACACCTTC. As protein: CASSPQAGGGYGYTF. The gene calls are TRBV11-2 and TRBJ1-2; 8 bases match TRBD1. CDR1 and CDR2 (germline): SGHAT, FQNNGV. Trimming cost V 5 bases and J 4 bases; bases outside gene matches: 9. The CDR3 totals 15 residues. The full variable domain, with the rest looked up from reference TRBV11-2 and TRBJ1-2, is EAGVAQSPRYKIIEKRQSVAFWCNPISGHATLYWYQQILGQGPKLLIQFQNNGVVDDSQLPKDRFSAERLKGVDSTLKIQPAKLEDSAVYLCASSPQAGGGYGYTFGSGTRLTVV.

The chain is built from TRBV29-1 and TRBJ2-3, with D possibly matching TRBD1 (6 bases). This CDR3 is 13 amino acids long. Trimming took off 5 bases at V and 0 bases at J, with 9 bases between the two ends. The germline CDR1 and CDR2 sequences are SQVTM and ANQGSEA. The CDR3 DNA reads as TGCAGCGTTATACAGGGTAGCACAGATACGCAGTATTTT. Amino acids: CSVIQGSTDTQYF.

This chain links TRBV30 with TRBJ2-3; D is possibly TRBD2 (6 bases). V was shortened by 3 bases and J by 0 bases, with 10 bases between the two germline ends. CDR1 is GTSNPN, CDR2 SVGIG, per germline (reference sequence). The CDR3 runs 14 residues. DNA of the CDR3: TGTGCCTGGAGGCGTCGGGGGAGCACAGATACGCAGTATTTT. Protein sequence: CAWRRRGSTDTQYF.

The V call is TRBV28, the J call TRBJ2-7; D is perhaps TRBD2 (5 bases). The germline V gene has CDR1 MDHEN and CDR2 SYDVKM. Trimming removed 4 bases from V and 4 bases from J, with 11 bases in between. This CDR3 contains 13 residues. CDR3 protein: CASSSRTGYEQYF. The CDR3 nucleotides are TGTGCCAGCAGTTCCAGGACTGGGTACGAGCAGTACTTC.

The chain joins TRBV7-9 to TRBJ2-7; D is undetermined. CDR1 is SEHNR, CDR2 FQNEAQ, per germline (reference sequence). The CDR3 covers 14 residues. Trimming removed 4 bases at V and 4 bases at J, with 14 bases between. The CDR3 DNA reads TGTGCCAGCAGCTGGCCCAGGCCCCCTTACGAGCAGTACTTC. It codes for CASSWPRPPYEQYF.

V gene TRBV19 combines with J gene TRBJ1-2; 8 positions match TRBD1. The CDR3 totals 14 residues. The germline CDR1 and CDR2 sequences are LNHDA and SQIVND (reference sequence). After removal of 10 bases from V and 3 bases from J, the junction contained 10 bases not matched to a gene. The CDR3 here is CATHPPGQDYGYTF. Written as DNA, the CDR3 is TGTGCCACTCATCCTCCGGGACAGGACTATGGCTACACCTTC.

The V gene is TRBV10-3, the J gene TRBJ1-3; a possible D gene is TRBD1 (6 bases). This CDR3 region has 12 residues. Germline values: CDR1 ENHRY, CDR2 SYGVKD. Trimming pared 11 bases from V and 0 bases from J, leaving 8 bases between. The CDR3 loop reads CAAQGSGNTIYF. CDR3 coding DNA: TGTGCCGCACAGGGCTCTGGAAACACCATATATTTT.

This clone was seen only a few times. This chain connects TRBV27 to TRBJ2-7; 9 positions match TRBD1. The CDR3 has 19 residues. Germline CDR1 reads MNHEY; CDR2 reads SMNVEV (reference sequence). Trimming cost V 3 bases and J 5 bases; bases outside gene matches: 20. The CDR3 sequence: CASSFRTQRRGQGTHEQYF. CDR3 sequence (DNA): TGTGCCAGCAGTTTCCGCACTCAAAGAAGGGGACAGGGTACCCACGAGCAGTACTTC.

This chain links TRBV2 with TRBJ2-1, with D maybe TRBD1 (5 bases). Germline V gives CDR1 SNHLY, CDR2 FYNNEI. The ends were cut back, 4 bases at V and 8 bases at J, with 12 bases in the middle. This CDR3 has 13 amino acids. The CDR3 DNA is TGTGCCAGCAGTGTTCGGACACGGGATGAGCAGTTCTTC. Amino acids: CASSVRTRDEQFF.

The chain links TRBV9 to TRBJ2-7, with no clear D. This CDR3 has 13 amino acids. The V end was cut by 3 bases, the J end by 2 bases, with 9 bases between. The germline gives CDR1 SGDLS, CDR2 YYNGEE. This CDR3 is CASSAGFTYEQYF. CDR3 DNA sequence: TGTGCCAGCAGCGCAGGATTCACCTACGAGCAGTACTTC. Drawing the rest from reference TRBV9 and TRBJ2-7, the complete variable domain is DSGVTQTPKHLITATGQRVTLRCSPRSGDLSVYWYQQSLDQGLQFLIQYYNGEERAKGNILERFSAQQFPDLHSELNLSSLELGDSALYFCASSAGFTYEQYFGPGTRLTVT.